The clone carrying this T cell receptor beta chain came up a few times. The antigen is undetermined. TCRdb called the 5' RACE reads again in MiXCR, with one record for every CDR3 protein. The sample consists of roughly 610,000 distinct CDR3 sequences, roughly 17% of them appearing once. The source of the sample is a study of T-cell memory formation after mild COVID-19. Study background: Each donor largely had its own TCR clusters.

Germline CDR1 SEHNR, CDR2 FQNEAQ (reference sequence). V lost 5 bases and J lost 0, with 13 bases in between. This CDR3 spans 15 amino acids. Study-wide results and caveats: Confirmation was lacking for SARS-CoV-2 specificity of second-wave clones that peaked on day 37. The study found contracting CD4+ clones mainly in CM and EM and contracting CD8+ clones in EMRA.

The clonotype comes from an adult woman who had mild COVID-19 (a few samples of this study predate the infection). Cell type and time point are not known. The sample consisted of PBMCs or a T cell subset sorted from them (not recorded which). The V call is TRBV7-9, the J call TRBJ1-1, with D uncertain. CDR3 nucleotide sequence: TGTGCCAGCAGCGGTGGACGGAACATGAACACTGAAGCTTTCTTT. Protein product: CASSGGRNMNTEAFF. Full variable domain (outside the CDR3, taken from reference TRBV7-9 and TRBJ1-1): DTGVSQNPRHKITKRGQNVTFRCDPISEHNRLYWYRQTLGQGPEFLTYFQNEAQLEKSRLLSDRFSAERPKGSFSTLEIQRTEQGDSAMYLCASSGGRNMNTEAFFGQGTRLTVV.